Listed below are T cell receptor beta chains from one sample, sequenced in a study of beta chain features in type 1 diabetes. The data were produced by immunoSEQ multiplex PCR, yet TCRdb's version contains in-frame clones alone and is incomplete. The sample has a few hundred thousand clones; 14% are singletons. The sequencing input was central memory CD4+ T cells from blood. Receptors originate from a man younger than 40 in good health. Each CDR3 is given with its conserved first and last residue. The D gene is left open where the match is weak. The size of a clone is reported for some rows only, either as once, few or many, or as a class for expanded clones.

>NA|NA|TRBV2|TRBJ1-6
CASSEVRGTNSPLHF
TGTGCCAGCAGTGAAGTTCGGGGCACCAATTCACCCCTCCACTTT
>once|NA|TRBV15|TRBJ1-1
CATSRKRPGTTEAFF
TGTGCCACCAGCAGAAAAAGGCCCGGGACCACTGAAGCTTTCTTT
>few|TRBD2|TRBV4-3|TRBJ2-5
CASSQAGGSQETQYF
TGCGCCAGCAGCCAGGCGGGAGGGTCCCAAGAGACCCAGTACTTC
>NA|NA|TRBV5-6|TRBJ1-1
CASMAGKMYTEAFF
TGTGCCAGCATGGCGGGGAAGATGTACACTGAAGCTTTCTTT
>many|TRBD2|TRBV9|TRBJ2-1
CASSPSRGLGNEQFF
TGTGCCAGCAGCCCGTCGCGGGGACTAGGCAATGAGCAGTTCTTC
>NA|NA|TRBV7-2|TRBJ2-6
CASSWGLLSGANVLTF
TGTGCCAGCAGCTGGGGACTTCTCTCTGGGGCCAACGTCCTGACTTTC
>NA|NA|TRBV19|TRBJ1-5
CASSINSIRVQPQHF
TGTGCCAGTAGTATCAACTCGATTCGGGTGCAGCCCCAGCATTTT
>NA|NA|TRBV5-5|TRBJ2-3
CASSQGRTDTQYF
TGTGCCAGCAGCCAGGGGAGGACAGATACGCAGTATTTT
>few|NA|TRBV30|TRBJ2-2
CAWSVEGRTGELFF
TGTGCCTGGAGTGTGGAGGGGAGGACCGGGGAGCTGTTTTTT
>few|NA|TRBV5-4|TRBJ2-7
CASSDHQGFLSYEQYF
TGTGCCAGCAGCGACCACCAGGGCTTTCTCTCCTACGAGCAGTACTTC
>few|NA|TRBV6-5|TRBJ2-3
CASGLGTDTQYF
TGTGCCAGCGGTCTCGGGACAGATACGCAGTATTTT
>few|TRBD1|TRBV6-1|TRBJ1-2
CASTGGSVDYGYTF
TGTGCCAGCACAGGGGGCTCTGTTGACTATGGCTACACCTTC
>few|NA|TRBV7-9|TRBJ1-4
CASSQLSTPTNEKLFF
TGTGCCAGCAGCCAACTTTCAACGCCAACTAATGAAAAACTGTTTTTT
>NA|TRBD1|TRBV7-9|TRBJ1-2
CASSEAGTGGSGYTF
TGTGCCAGCAGCGAAGCCGGGACAGGGGGCAGCGGCTACACCTTC
>NA|NA|TRBV4-3|TRBJ1-1
CASSQDRDVRAFF
TGCGCCAGCAGCCAAGACCGGGACGTCAGAGCTTTCTTT
>few|NA|TRBV2|TRBJ2-5
CASRVDPTGETQYF
TGTGCCAGCAGGGTAGACCCCACCGGAGAGACCCAGTACTTC
>few|TRBD2|TRBV11-2|TRBJ2-1
CASSLSVLSGDDNEQFF
TGTGCCAGCAGCTTAAGCGTGCTTAGCGGGGATGACAATGAGCAGTTCTTC
>NA|NA|TRBV29-1|TRBJ1-5
CSVAGGNQPQHF
TGCAGCGTTGCGGGGGGAAATCAGCCCCAGCATTTT
>few|NA|TRBV5-4|TRBJ1-5
CASSLGGGGGQPQHF
TGTGCCAGCAGCTTGGGAGGGGGGGGCGGTCAGCCCCAGCATTTT
>NA|NA|TRBV6-5|TRBJ1-2
CASSYSRGRFYTF
TGTGCCAGCAGTTACTCGAGGGGCCGGTTCTACACCTTC
>NA|TRBD2|TRBV5-1|TRBJ2-1
CASSHSGLAGNNEQFF
TGCGCCAGCAGCCATTCCGGACTAGCGGGAAACAATGAGCAGTTCTTC
>NA|NA|TRBV11-2|TRBJ2-3
CASSTRTDTQYF
TGTGCCAGCAGCACGAGGACAGATACGCAGTATTTT
>NA|NA|TRBV5-1|TRBJ2-1
CASSLDLGSYNEQFF
TGCGCCAGCAGCTTGGATCTCGGCTCCTACAATGAGCAGTTCTTC
>NA|NA|TRBV27|TRBJ2-2
CASSLRQTNTGELFF
TGTGCCAGCAGTTTAAGGCAGACGAACACCGGGGAGCTGTTTTTT
>NA|NA|TRBV6-1|TRBJ2-2
CASSSQGSSGELFF
TGTGCCAGCAGTTCACAGGGAAGTTCCGGGGAGCTGTTTTTT
>NA|NA|TRBV7-2|TRBJ2-7
CASSLYRDLSYEQYF
TGTGCCAGCAGCTTATATAGGGATCTCTCCTACGAGCAGTACTTC
>NA|TRBD2|TRBV29-1|TRBJ2-7
CSVAGRDEQYF
TGCAGCGTTGCAGGGAGGGACGAGCAGTACTTC
>NA|NA|TRBV7-2|TRBJ1-5
CASSFRSLGNQPQHF
TGTGCCAGCAGCTTCCGATCTTTGGGCAATCAGCCCCAGCATTTT
>few|NA|TRBV4-2|TRBJ2-3
CASSLERADTQYF
TGTGCCAGCAGCTTAGAGAGGGCAGATACGCAGTATTTT
>NA|NA|TRBV10-3|TRBJ1-1
CAVQQGTDTEAFF
TGTGCCGTCCAACAGGGTACGGACACTGAAGCTTTCTTT
>NA|NA|TRBV19|TRBJ2-6
CASMVKFSGANVLTF
TGTGCCAGTATGGTCAAATTCTCTGGGGCCAACGTCCTGACTTTC
>few|NA|TRBV7-9|TRBJ2-6
CASSTEGLGANVLTF
TGTGCCAGCAGCACGGAGGGTCTGGGGGCCAACGTCCTGACTTTC
>few|NA|TRBV29-1|TRBJ1-1
CSVVESRGTEAFF
TGCAGCGTTGTAGAATCCAGGGGCACTGAAGCTTTCTTT
>NA|TRBD1|TRBV29-1|TRBJ2-1
CSVRTGWNEQFF
TGCAGCGTACGGACAGGGTGGAATGAGCAGTTCTTC
>medium-sized|NA|TRBV18|TRBJ1-2
CASSPQNRPNYGYTF
TGTGCCAGCTCACCACAGAACAGACCTAACTATGGCTACACCTTC
>NA|NA|TRBV5-4|TRBJ2-3
CASSFRGDLTDTQYF
TGTGCCAGCAGCTTTAGGGGGGACCTCACAGATACGCAGTATTTT
>NA|TRBD2|TRBV6-6|TRBJ2-5
CASSGYIAGAQETQYF
TGTGCCAGCAGTGGCTATATAGCGGGAGCTCAAGAGACCCAGTACTTC
>NA|TRBD1|TRBV5-1|TRBJ1-4
CASSQTGGNSEKLFF
TGCGCCAGCAGCCAGACAGGGGGCAATTCGGAAAAACTGTTTTTT
>many|TRBD1|TRBV7-9|TRBJ1-1
CASSLAWTGGTEAFF
TGTGCCAGCAGCTTAGCTTGGACAGGGGGAACTGAAGCTTTCTTT
>few|TRBD1|TRBV5-6|TRBJ2-1
CASSPLGTGSYEQFF
TGTGCCAGCAGCCCTCTTGGGACAGGGTCCTATGAGCAGTTCTTC
>NA|NA|TRBV29-1|TRBJ1-2
CSVGKIGNYGYTF
TGCAGCGTGGGGAAGATCGGTAACTATGGCTACACCTTC
>NA|NA|TRBV5-1|TRBJ2-6
CASSFGSAGANVLTF
TGCGCCAGCAGCTTTGGCAGTGCTGGGGCCAACGTCCTGACTTTC
>NA|NA|TRBV21-1|TRBJ1-2
CASSKPWGYGCYGYTF
NA
>NA|NA|TRBV5-6|TRBJ2-1
CASSFLEGGPGNEQFF
TGTGCCAGCAGCTTCCTTGAAGGAGGGCCGGGCAATGAGCAGTTCTTC
>NA|TRBD1|TRBV11-3|TRBJ2-2
CASTTRQGYTGELFF
TGTGCCAGCACTACCCGACAGGGGTACACCGGGGAGCTGTTTTTT